This entry lists 17 T cell receptor beta chains sequenced from one sample in a study of blood T cell repertoires in COVID-19. TCRdb's copy holds only in-frame clones and misses some; the assay was immunoSEQ multiplex PCR. The profile shows tens of thousands of clones, around 86% of them singletons. Sequenced material: peripheral blood. The receptor set was obtained from a middle-aged man with COVID-19, enrolled during active disease.

The gene calls are TRBV2 and TRBJ2-3, with D perhaps matching TRBD2 (5 bases). CDR3 length: 16 residues. The ends were cut back, 10 bases at V and 7 bases at J, with 27 bases in the middle. Germline-derived CDR1 and CDR2 are SNHLY and FYNNEI. CDR3 nucleotide sequence: TGTGCCACGACCCCCTTAGGTGGATCTTCGGGAAATACGCAGTATTTT. Protein: CATTPLGGSSGNTQYF.

V is TRBV28 and J is TRBJ2-7, with 7 bases aligning to TRBD1. V lost 7 bases, J lost 3 bases, and 6 bases stayed unmatched. In germline, CDR1 is MDHEN, CDR2 SYDVKM. This CDR3 is built from 13 residues. CDR3 in DNA: TGTGCCAGCAACCCGGGACAGAGCTACGAGCAGTACTTC. Protein sequence: CASNPGQSYEQYF.

The V gene is TRBV7-2, the J gene TRBJ1-1; D might be TRBD1 (5 bases). The germline V gene has CDR1 SGHTA and CDR2 FQGNSA. The ends were cut back, 5 bases at V and 5 bases at J, with 18 bases in the middle. This CDR3 contains 15 residues. CDR3 in DNA: TGTGCCAGCAGCCTCGGTTGGGGGGTGAGGACTGAAGCTTTCTTT. It yields the protein CASSLGWGVRTEAFF.

This chain's CDR3 is CASSLTGVATEAFF. The CDR3 nucleotides are TGTGCCAGCAGCTTGACAGGGGTGGCCACTGAAGCTTTCTTT. This sequence joins TRBV5-4 and TRBJ1-1, with 7 bases identical to TRBD1. V was clipped by 1 base and J by 4 bases; unmatched bases: 4. The CDR3 length is 14 residues. Germline V gives CDR1 SGHNT, CDR2 YYREEE (reference sequence).

The chain couples TRBV2 to TRBJ2-3, with a weak D call TRBD2 (6 bases). This CDR3 has 14 amino acids. Trimming cost V 7 bases and J 2 bases, with 13 bases left between them. Germline-derived CDR1 and CDR2 are SNHLY and FYNNEI. As DNA, the CDR3 is TGTGCCAGCAACTTACTAGCCTACACAGATACGCAGTATTTT. Residues: CASNLLAYTDTQYF.

In DNA form, the CDR3 reads TGCGCCAGCAGCTTGGCCACAGGAAGGGGGACTGAAGCTTTCTTT. Amino acid sequence: CASSLATGRGTEAFF. This rearrangement joins TRBV5-1 to TRBJ1-1; weak D call: TRBD1 (6 bases). With 0 bases removed from V and 5 bases from J, the gap between germline ends came to 14 bases. Per the germline V gene, CDR1 is SGHRS and CDR2 is YFSETQ. The CDR3 covers 15 residues.

This chain connects TRBV28 to TRBJ1-1, with unresolved D. CDR1 and CDR2 from the germline V gene are MDHEN and SYDVKM. The V and J ends lost 10 bases and 2 bases respectively, with 14 bases between them. This CDR3 region has 13 residues. In nucleotides, the CDR3 is TGTGCCACCAGGAGACGGGGTAACACTGAAGCTTTCTTT. Its protein is CATRRRGNTEAFF. The full variable domain, rest sourced from reference TRBV28 and TRBJ1-1, is DVKVTQSSRYLVKRTGEKVFLECVQDMDHENMFWYRQDPGLGLRLIYFSYDVKMKEKGDIPEGYSVSREKKERFSLILESASTNQTSMYLCATRRRGNTEAFFGQGTRLTVV.

This chain joins TRBV7-9 and TRBJ1-5; tentative D call: TRBD1 (6 bases). The germline V gene has CDR1 SEHNR and CDR2 FQNEAQ (reference sequence). V lost 1 base to trimming and J lost 4 bases, with 11 bases between them. This CDR3 is 15 amino acids long. CDR3 sequence reads: CASSLDGGLNQPQHF. CDR3 in DNA: TGTGCCAGCAGCTTAGATGGGGGCCTTAATCAGCCCCAGCATTTT.

This chain links TRBV5-4 with TRBJ2-7; the match to TRBD1 covers 8 bases. The CDR3 extends over 13 amino acids. Trimming at V came to 4 bases and at J to 5 bases, leaving 5 bases not matched to a gene. Germline lookup yields CDR1 SGHNT and CDR2 YYREEE (reference sequence). In DNA, the CDR3 is TGTGCCAGCAGCCTTCAGGGGGCGGACGAGCAGTACTTC. Protein product: CASSLQGADEQYF.

This chain connects TRBV18 to TRBJ2-3, with TRBD2 identical over 12 bases. CDR1 and CDR2 from the germline V gene are KGHSH and LQKENI. The CDR3 contains 16 residues. V dropped 3 bases and J dropped 7; count of bases not matched to a gene: 8. CDR3 loop: CASSPTSGGSVNTQYF. In DNA form, the CDR3 reads TGTGCCAGCTCACCGACTAGCGGGGGTTCCGTGAATACGCAGTATTTT. Full variable domain (outside the CDR3, taken from reference TRBV18 and TRBJ2-3): NAGVMQNPRHLVRRRGQEARLRCSPMKGHSHVYWYRQLPEEGLKFMVYLQKENIIDESGMPKERFSAEFPKEGPSILRIQQVVRGDSAAYFCASSPTSGGSVNTQYFGPGTRLTVL.

CDR3 loop: CASSISGGAVWFF. The DNA of the CDR3 is TGTGCCAGTAGTATTAGCGGGGGAGCTGTCTGGTTCTTC. V is TRBV19 and J is TRBJ2-1; TRBD2 aligns across 9 bases. With V trimmed by 3 bases and J by 15 bases, 9 bases remained unmatched. Germline values: CDR1 LNHDA, CDR2 SQIVND (reference sequence). The CDR3 totals 13 residues.

The V call is TRBV5-1, the J call TRBJ2-7, with 8 bases identical to TRBD1. CDR3 length equals 14 residues. The junction had 4 bases not matched to a gene; V was cut back by 4 bases and J by 1 base. The V gene's germline CDR1 is SGHRS and CDR2 YFSETQ. The CDR3 reads CASSPQGDSYEQYF. As DNA, the CDR3 is TGCGCCAGCAGCCCACAGGGGGATTCCTACGAGCAGTACTTC. The variable domain in full, completed from reference TRBV5-1 and TRBJ2-7, reads KAGVTQTPRYLIKTRGQQVTLSCSPISGHRSVSWYQQTPGQGLQFLFEYFSETQRNKGNFPGRFSGRQFSNSRSEMNVSTLELGDSALYLCASSPQGDSYEQYFGPGTRLTVT.

The chain is built from TRBV5-6 and TRBJ2-1; TRBD2 aligns across 9 bases. The CDR3 totals 18 residues. V shed 0 bases and J 3 bases; nucleotides not matched to a gene: 10. CDR1 SGHDT and CDR2 YYEEEE come from the germline V gene. CDR3 sequence reads: CASSLERGEQALYNEQFF. The CDR3 DNA is TGTGCCAGCAGCTTGGAGCGGGGGGAGCAGGCCCTCTACAATGAGCAGTTCTTC.

V and J are TRBV5-4 and TRBJ1-4; weak D call: TRBD1 (6 bases). V dropped 0 bases and J dropped 3 bases, with 12 bases sitting between them. The germline V gene encodes CDR1 SGHNT and CDR2 YYREEE (reference sequence). The CDR3 loop spans 16 amino acids. CDR3 sequence reads: CASSLASAGANEKLFF. CDR3 sequence (DNA): TGTGCCAGCAGCTTGGCCTCTGCAGGGGCTAATGAAAAACTGTTTTTT.

V is TRBV29-1 and J is TRBJ1-1, with a weak D call TRBD1 (6 bases). Trimming stripped 6 bases from V and 5 bases from J, with 10 bases between. The CDR3 is 11 amino acids. CDR1 and CDR2 (germline): SQVTM, ANQGSEA. CDR3 amino acids: CSVTGYTEAFF. The CDR3 DNA follows: TGCAGCGTCACAGGGTATACTGAAGCTTTCTTT.

V is TRBV9 and J is TRBJ2-3, with 10 bases that match TRBD2. This CDR3 comprises 17 residues. The germline gives CDR1 SGDLS, CDR2 YYNGEE. V lost 0 bases and J lost 5; bases outside the gene matches: 9. CDR3 DNA sequence: TGTGCCAGCAGCGTAGGACTAGCGGGTGACCTGAGAGATACGCAGTATTTT. Translated, it gives CASSVGLAGDLRDTQYF.

The rearrangement uses TRBV18 and TRBJ2-3; 10 bases are a match to TRBD2. This CDR3 has 16 residues. Germline loops: CDR1 KGHSH, CDR2 LQKENI. V was pared by 3 bases and J by 0 bases, with 3 bases of the junction left unmatched. The CDR3, as DNA: TGTGCCAGCTCACCGCTAGCGGGGGCTAGCACAGATACGCAGTATTTT. Its protein is CASSPLAGASTDTQYF.